This is a list of T cell receptor beta chains from one sample in a study of T cell responses to AZD1222 COVID-19 vaccine. Using immunoSEQ multiplex PCR, the repertoire was profiled, and TCRdb retains in-frame clones only, with some absent. The sample yields fewer than 110,000 clones, 80% to 95% seen once. This sample comprised peripheral blood, obtained 28 days after the second AZD1222 dose. These TCRs come from an adult who received the AZD1222 COVID-19 vaccine. Both conserved end residues are part of each CDR3. D genes are given only for firm matches. A row's size may be missing; if present it is once, few, many or a size class.

j_call: TRBJ1-6; d_call: .; v_call: TRBV27; clone_size: .; cdr3_aa: CASSLRGDWSPLHF; cdr3_nt: TGTGCCAGCAGTTTACGGGGCGATTGGTCACCCCTCCACTTT
j_call: TRBJ1-4; d_call: TRBD1; v_call: TRBV15; clone_size: .; cdr3_aa: CATSREGQANEKLFF; cdr3_nt: TGTGCCACCAGCAGAGAGGGACAGGCTAATGAAAAACTGTTTTTT
j_call: TRBJ1-2; d_call: .; v_call: TRBV6-1; clone_size: .; cdr3_aa: CASSEINRAVYGYTF; cdr3_nt: TGTGCCAGCAGTGAAATCAACAGGGCTGTATATGGCTACACCTTC
j_call: TRBJ2-5; d_call: TRBD2; v_call: TRBV27; clone_size: .; cdr3_aa: CASSLAGGDLETQYF; cdr3_nt: TGTGCCAGCAGCCTAGCGGGGGGCGACCTGGAGACCCAGTACTTC
j_call: TRBJ2-4; d_call: TRBD2; v_call: TRBV27; clone_size: few; cdr3_aa: CASSISGSGNIQYF; cdr3_nt: TGTGCCAGCAGTATTAGCGGGAGTGGGAACATTCAGTACTTC
j_call: TRBJ1-2; d_call: .; v_call: TRBV10-3; clone_size: .; cdr3_aa: CAISDPGAGGYTF; cdr3_nt: TGTGCCATCAGTGACCCAGGGGCAGGGGGCTACACCTTC
j_call: TRBJ1-2; d_call: .; v_call: TRBV10-2; clone_size: .; cdr3_aa: CASRVGGDDYGYTF; cdr3_nt: TGCGCCAGCAGGGTGGGGGGGGACGACTATGGCTACACCTTC
j_call: TRBJ1-2; d_call: .; v_call: TRBV4-3; clone_size: few; cdr3_aa: CASSQDWNSNYGYTF; cdr3_nt: TGCGCCAGCAGCCAAGATTGGAACAGTAACTATGGCTACACCTTC
j_call: TRBJ2-2; d_call: .; v_call: TRBV12-5; clone_size: .; cdr3_aa: CASGLGDIGELFF; cdr3_nt: TGTGCTAGTGGTTTGGGGGATATCGGGGAGCTGTTTTTT
j_call: TRBJ2-5; d_call: .; v_call: TRBV29-1; clone_size: once; cdr3_aa: CSVYPPETQYF; cdr3_nt: TGCAGCGTCTACCCCCCAGAGACCCAGTACTTC
j_call: TRBJ2-3; d_call: TRBD2; v_call: TRBV5-1; clone_size: .; cdr3_aa: CASSPGLAGGFTDTQYF; cdr3_nt: TGCGCCAGCAGCCCGGGACTAGCGGGAGGTTTTACAGATACGCAGTATTTT
j_call: TRBJ2-7; d_call: TRBD2; v_call: TRBV7-8; clone_size: .; cdr3_aa: CASSQGLAGASYEQYF; cdr3_nt: TGTGCCAGCAGCCAGGGACTAGCGGGAGCATCCTACGAGCAGTACTTC
j_call: TRBJ1-1; d_call: TRBD1; v_call: TRBV5-1; clone_size: .; cdr3_aa: CASSGTGSNTEAFF; cdr3_nt: TGCGCCAGCAGCGGGACAGGGTCGAACACTGAAGCTTTCTTT
j_call: TRBJ1-6; d_call: TRBD1; v_call: TRBV19; clone_size: .; cdr3_aa: CASSILGQGGNSPLHF; cdr3_nt: TGTGCCAGTAGTATCCTCGGACAGGGAGGTAATTCACCCCTCCACTTT
j_call: TRBJ2-7; d_call: .; v_call: TRBV5-1; clone_size: .; cdr3_aa: CASSFYPQKVYEQYF; cdr3_nt: TGCGCCAGCAGCTTCTACCCCCAGAAAGTCTACGAGCAGTACTTC
j_call: TRBJ1-2; d_call: .; v_call: TRBV28; clone_size: .; cdr3_aa: CASSFPGTNYGYTF; cdr3_nt: TGTGCCAGCAGTTTCCCAGGGACTAACTATGGCTACACCTTC
j_call: TRBJ2-5; d_call: .; v_call: TRBV5-4; clone_size: .; cdr3_aa: CASSLTSKETQYF; cdr3_nt: TGTGCCAGCAGCTTAACTAGTAAAGAGACCCAGTACTTC